A selection of T cell receptor beta chains follows, all from one sample in a study of OX40 agonist ivuxolimab in advanced cancers. Libraries were prepared by immunoSEQ multiplex PCR; TCRdb keeps only in-frame clonotypes and omits some of them. The sample includes around 79,000 clones, around 90% of them seen just once. The specimen comprised CD4+ or CD8+ T cells sorted from blood, sampled in a trial of the OX40 agonist ivuxolimab. Receptors originate from an adult with an advanced solid tumor such as melanoma, head and neck, liver or kidney cancer. The CDR3 runs from the conserved cysteine through the conserved F or W. A D gene is named only where the DNA matches it firmly.

D | J | V | CDR3
NA | TRBJ2-7 | TRBV28 | CASSYISTRASYEQYF
TRBD2 | TRBJ2-2 | TRBV5-1 | CASSSERGANTGELFF
NA | TRBJ2-4 | TRBV28 | CASSLYPGQVLF
NA | TRBJ2-1 | TRBV6-1 | CASSKTGDGFNEQFF
TRBD2 | TRBJ2-5 | TRBV18 | CASSPTPWTSAQETQYF
TRBD1 | TRBJ1-5 | TRBV30 | CAWSAQGANQPQHF
TRBD2 | TRBJ2-2 | TRBV10-2 | CASSGRGEGGSNTGELFF
NA | TRBJ1-1 | TRBV6-6 | CASIDSVGGGTEAFF
TRBD2 | TRBJ2-1 | TRBV5-1 | CASAGTSGSWNEQFF
NA | TRBJ2-7 | TRBV5-6 | CASSFGQLREQYF
NA | TRBJ1-1 | TRBV19 | CASADGGAGNTEAFF
NA | TRBJ2-1 | TRBV6-5 | CASSYSPYNEQFF
NA | TRBJ2-1 | TRBV6-4 | CASSARPHNEQFF
NA | TRBJ2-2 | TRBV29-1 | CSVAAGAMNTGELFF
TRBD1 | TRBJ1-3 | TRBV28 | CASSGTRGYGNTIYF
TRBD2 | TRBJ2-1 | TRBV10-3 | CASRTSGSNNEQFF
NA | TRBJ1-2 | TRBV6-5 | CATREPTGAHYGYTF
TRBD1 | TRBJ1-2 | TRBV18 | CASSLGTGNYGYTF
NA | TRBJ1-1 | TRBV28 | CASSLLGLVGRTTEAFF
NA | TRBJ1-4 | TRBV7-2 | CASSQLREKLFF
TRBD1 | TRBJ2-7 | TRBV5-8 | CASHRDRASYEQYF
NA | TRBJ2-5 | TRBV30 | CAWSVGLNYQETQYF
NA | TRBJ1-1 | TRBV5-1 | CASSLGASWDTEAFF
TRBD1 | TRBJ2-6 | TRBV19 | CASKLAGTGGAGANVLTF
NA | TRBJ2-1 | TRBV7-2 | CASSLGEATLREQFF